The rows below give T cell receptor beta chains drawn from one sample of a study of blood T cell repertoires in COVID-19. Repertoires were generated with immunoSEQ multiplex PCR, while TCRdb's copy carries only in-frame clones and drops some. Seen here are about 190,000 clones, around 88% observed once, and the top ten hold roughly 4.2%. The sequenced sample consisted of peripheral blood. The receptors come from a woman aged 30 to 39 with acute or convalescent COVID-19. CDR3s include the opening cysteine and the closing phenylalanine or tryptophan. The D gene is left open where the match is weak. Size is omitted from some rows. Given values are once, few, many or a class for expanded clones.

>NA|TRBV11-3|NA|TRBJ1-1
CASSTPQGLKNEAFF
TGTGCCAGCAGCACCCCCCAGGGCCTGAAGAATGAAGCTTTCTTT
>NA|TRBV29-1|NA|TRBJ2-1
CSVEDWQLQFF
TGCAGCGTTGAAGATTGGCAGTTGCAGTTCTTC
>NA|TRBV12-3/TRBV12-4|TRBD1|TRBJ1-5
CASRTGASGPQHF
TGTGCCAGCAGGACAGGGGCGTCAGGGCCCCAGCATTTT
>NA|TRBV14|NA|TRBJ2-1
CASSQDLPGEEQFF
TGTGCCAGCAGCCAAGATCTACCAGGGGAAGAGCAGTTCTTC
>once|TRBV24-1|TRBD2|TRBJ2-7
CATSEAGEREQYF
TGTGCCACCAGTGAAGCGGGAGAACGCGAGCAGTACTTC
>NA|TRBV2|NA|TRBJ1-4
CASHNEAEKLFF
TGTGCCAGCCACAATGAGGCCGAAAAACTGTTTTTT
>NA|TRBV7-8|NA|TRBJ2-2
CASSRGRGNTGELFF
TGTGCCAGCAGCCGGGGTAGGGGGAACACCGGGGAGCTGTTTTTT
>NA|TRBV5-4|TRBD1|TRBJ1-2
CASYTRTGTPTYGYTF
TGTGCCAGCTACACCCGGACAGGAACCCCGACCTATGGCTACACCTTC
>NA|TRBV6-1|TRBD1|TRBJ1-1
CASSEDGTGAKAFF
TGTGCCAGCAGTGAAGACGGGACAGGGGCAAAAGCTTTCTTT
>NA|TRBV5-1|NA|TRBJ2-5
CASSLDQPGETQYF
TGCGCCAGCAGCTTGGACCAACCAGGAGAGACCCAGTACTTC
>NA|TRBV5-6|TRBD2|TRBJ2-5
CASSLPGLGETQYF
TGTGCCAGCAGCTTACCGGGACTAGGAGAGACCCAGTACTTC
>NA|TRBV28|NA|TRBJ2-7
CASSSVYEQYF
TGTGCCAGCAGCTCGGTCTACGAGCAGTACTTC
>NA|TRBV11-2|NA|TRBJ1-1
CASSLGRNTEAFF
TGTGCCAGCAGCTTAGGTAGAAACACTGAAGCTTTCTTT
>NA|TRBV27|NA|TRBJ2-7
CASSKTELSYEQYF
TGTGCCAGCAGTAAAACCGAGCTCTCCTACGAGCAGTACTTC
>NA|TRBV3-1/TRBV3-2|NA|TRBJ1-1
CASSRPAGRAFF
TGTGCCAGCAGCCGACCGGCGGGGCGAGCTTTCTTT
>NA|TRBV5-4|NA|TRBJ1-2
CASSFRTSGTNYGYTF
TGTGCCAGCAGCTTTAGGACCTCGGGAACTAACTATGGCTACACCTTC
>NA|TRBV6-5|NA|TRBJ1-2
CASTPPTGYGYTF
TGTGCCAGCACTCCACCGACAGGCTACGGCTACACCTTC
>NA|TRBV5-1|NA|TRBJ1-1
CASTEGLEAFF
TGCGCCAGCACGGAGGGACTGGAAGCTTTCTTT
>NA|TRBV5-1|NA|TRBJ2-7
CASSPYRAGVSYEQYF
TGCGCCAGCAGCCCTTATCGGGCGGGCGTCTCCTACGAGCAGTACTTC
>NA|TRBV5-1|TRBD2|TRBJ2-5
CASTVTSGSETQYF
TGCGCCAGCACGGTGACTAGCGGGAGTGAGACCCAGTACTTC